One and the same sample provided the 31 T cell receptor beta chains below, sequenced in a study of patients and donors after allogeneic stem cell transplantation. TCRdb processed the RT-PCR reads anew with MiXCR; each CDR3 protein has one entry. The sample includes a few hundred thousand distinct CDR3 sequences, roughly 13% seen only once; the top ten take around 10%. The specimen was blood, either unsorted or a sorted T cell fraction (not recorded which). The receptors come from a human donor who was either an allogeneic HSCT recipient or a stem cell or donor lymphocyte infusion donor (not recorded which). It is not recorded whose cells these are; they may come from a transplant donor.

This clonotype was observed a few times. A much larger clone is a single base away; this may be a read error. The chain couples TRBV6-2 or TRBV6-3 to TRBJ2-5, with unresolved D. CDR3 length: 11 residues. The V and J ends lost 5 bases and 0 bases respectively, with 1 base between them. Germline V lookup: CDR1 MNHEY, CDR2 SVGEGT. The CDR3 region is CASSDQETQYF. Written as DNA, the CDR3 is TGTGCCAGCAGTGACCAAGAGACCCAGTACTTC.

Remarks on this clonotype: The junction and the germline gene differ at one end; a read error may be behind it. This sequence joins TRBV30 and TRBJ1-5, with D unclear. Germline CDR1 reads GTSNPN; CDR2 reads SVGIG (reference sequence). This CDR3 has 13 amino acids. The CDR3 spells CAWSVGPDQPQHF. The CDR3 nucleotides are TGTGCCTGGAGTGTTGGGCCGGATCAGCCCCAACATTTT.

The chain uses TRBV2 and TRBJ2-5, with 8 nucleotides matching TRBD2. The germline gives CDR1 SNHLY, CDR2 FYNNEI. V dropped 1 base and J dropped 4; count of bases not matched to a gene: 5. The CDR3 totals 15 residues. CDR3 sequence (DNA): TGTGCCAGCAGTGAAGAAGCGGGAGAGGGAGAGACCCAGTACTTC. Its protein product is CASSEEAGEGETQYF.

The chain is built from TRBV6-5 and TRBJ2-3, with 8 bases lining up with TRBD1. Losses at the gene ends were 2 bases for V and 2 bases for J; bases not matched to a gene: 9. Germline V CDR1 and CDR2: MNHEY, SVGAGI. The CDR3 spans 17 residues. CDR3 DNA: TGTGCCAGCAGTTACACCTCTCCAGGGGGCCACACAGATACGCAGTATTTT. It encodes CASSYTSPGGHTDTQYF.

About this clonotype: A much larger clone lies one base from this, so it may be a read error. The chain has TRBV11-2 and TRBJ1-4, with D perhaps matching TRBD1 (5 bases). Trimming removed 4 bases at V and 6 bases at J, with 15 bases between. The CDR3 spans 15 residues. Germline lookup yields CDR1 SGHAT and CDR2 FQNNGV. The CDR3: CASSSPTRGYEKLFF. DNA for the CDR3: TGTGCCAGCAGCTCCCCGACAAGGGGATATGAAAAACTGTTTTTT.

The chain carries TRBV5-6 and TRBJ2-4; D is perhaps TRBD2 (6 bases). Per the germline V gene, CDR1 is SGHDT and CDR2 is YYEEEE. The CDR3 sequence is 14 residues long. Trimming removed 0 bases at V and 7 bases at J, with 11 bases between. The CDR3 DNA is TGTGCCAGCAGCTTGGATGTCCGGGGGAACATTCAGTACTTC. It encodes CASSLDVRGNIQYF.

There are a few counts of this clonotype. The chain is built from TRBV4-1 and TRBJ2-7; tentative D call: TRBD1 (5 bases). The germline gives CDR1 MGHRA, CDR2 YSYEKL. This CDR3 has 15 residues. With 0 bases removed from V and 3 bases from J, the gap between germline ends came to 12 bases. CDR3 residues: CASSQDPDSDYEQYF. The CDR3 DNA sequence: TGCGCCAGCAGCCAAGATCCCGACAGCGACTACGAGCAGTACTTC.

The rearrangement joins TRBV5-6 to TRBJ2-5, with D perhaps TRBD2 (6 bases). V was clipped by 1 base and J by 10 bases, with 17 bases between them. This CDR3 has 14 residues. CDR1 is SGHDT, CDR2 YYEEEE, per germline. The CDR3 loop is CASSLFGGAELQYF. The CDR3 nucleotides read TGTGCCAGCAGCTTGTTCGGGGGTGCCGAACTCCAGTACTTC.

The gene calls are TRBV25-1 and TRBJ1-1; D is undetermined. Trimming shortened V by 4 bases and J by 2 bases, and 11 bases separated the two germline ends. The CDR3 contains 14 residues. Germline V gene data show CDR1 as MGHDK and CDR2 as SYGVNS. CDR3 DNA: TGTGCCAGCAGTGGGTTCATTGGAAACACTGAAGCTTTCTTT. Translated, it gives CASSGFIGNTEAFF.

This clonotype was counted only a few times. This chain connects TRBV12-3 or TRBV12-4 to TRBJ2-2; D possibly corresponds to TRBD2 (6 bases). The CDR3 has 13 amino acids. Between the trimmed V and J ends, which lost 3 bases and 7 bases, there was a span of 9 bases. CDR3 sequence (DNA): TGTGCCAGCAGTTTCGGAGGGGACGGGGAGCTGTTTTTT. Protein product: CASSFGGDGELFF.

This clonotype was counted only a few times. The rearrangement links TRBV5-6 to TRBJ2-5; tentatively, D is TRBD1 or TRBD2 (7 bases each). V lost 3 bases and J lost 3, with 18 bases in between. Germline V gene lookup returns CDR1 SGHDT and CDR2 YYEEEE. The CDR3 extends over 16 amino acids. The CDR3 loop is CASSSVNAGGEETQYF. In nucleotides, the CDR3 is TGTGCCAGCAGCTCCGTGAACGCAGGGGGGGAAGAGACCCAGTACTTC.

The gene calls are TRBV5-1 and TRBJ2-7; weak D call: TRBD1 (6 bases). The CDR3 totals 14 residues. Germline lookup yields CDR1 SGHRS and CDR2 YFSETQ. V lost 0 bases, J lost 5 bases, and 12 bases lay in between. CDR3 loop: CASSLGGHMNEQYF. CDR3 in DNA: TGCGCCAGCAGCTTGGGGGGGCATATGAACGAGCAGTACTTC.

The chain uses TRBV27 and TRBJ2-7; a possible D gene is TRBD1 (8 bases). CDR1 MNHEY and CDR2 SMNVEV come from the germline V gene (reference sequence). Trimming took off 6 bases at V and 2 bases at J, with 20 bases between the two ends. The CDR3 spans 16 residues. The CDR3 DNA sequence: TGTGCCAGCAGACAGGGGGGGATCTCCGTGGCCTACGAGCAGTACTTC. The encoded protein is CASRQGGISVAYEQYF.

This clonotype was counted at least ten times. V gene TRBV20-1 combines with J gene TRBJ1-1, with TRBD1 as a possible D gene (6 bases). V was pared by 6 bases and J by 3 bases, with 11 bases between. CDR3 size: 12 residues. Germline V gene sequence: CDR1 DFQATT, CDR2 SNEGSKA (reference sequence). CDR3: CSATRGDTEAFF. CDR3 DNA sequence: TGCAGTGCAACAAGGGGGGACACTGAAGCTTTCTTT.

This clonotype turned up a few times. This sequence joins TRBV20-1 and TRBJ1-2, with D possibly being TRBD1 (5 bases). CDR1 and CDR2 from the germline V gene are DFQATT and SNEGSKA (reference sequence). V was clipped by 5 bases and J by 4 bases, with 17 bases between them. CDR3 size: 14 residues. CDR3 coding DNA: TGCAGTGCTGACGAAGGAAGGGGAGGCTATGGCTACACCTTC. Amino acid sequence: CSADEGRGGYGYTF.

This chain links TRBV5-6 with TRBJ1-2, with 10 nucleotides matching TRBD1. J lost 2 bases, V lost 1 base, and 5 bases had no gene match. The CDR3 is made up of 16 amino acids. Per the germline V gene, CDR1 is SGHDT and CDR2 is YYEEEE. CDR3 sequence (DNA): TGTGCCAGCAGCTTGTTTGGGACAGGGGACAACTATGGCTACACCTTC. The encoded protein is CASSLFGTGDNYGYTF. The complete variable domain, with remaining parts taken from reference TRBV5-6 and TRBJ1-2, reads DAGVTQSPTHLIKTRGQQVTLRCSPKSGHDTVSWYQQALGQGPQFIFQYYEEEERQRGNFPDRFSGHQFPNYSSELNVNALLLGDSALYLCASSLFGTGDNYGYTFGSGTRLTVV.

This clonotype was recorded many times. J is TRBJ2-5 and V is TRBV7-8; TRBD2 is a possible D gene (5 bases). The CDR3 extends over 15 amino acids. The V end lost 7 bases, the J end lost 0 bases, and 15 bases lay between the germline ends. Germline lookup yields CDR1 SGHVS and CDR2 FQNEAQ. CDR3 bases: TGTGCCAGCACCACGGGCCGGAGGTACCAAGAGACCCAGTACTTC. It encodes CASTTGRRYQETQYF.

This chain uses TRBV20-1 with TRBJ2-3; D gene uncertain. V was shortened by 4 bases and J by 0 bases, with 8 bases between the two germline ends. The CDR3 extends over 13 amino acids. In germline, CDR1 is DFQATT, CDR2 SNEGSKA (reference sequence). Here the CDR3 reads CSATPYSTDTQYF. The CDR3 coding sequence is TGCAGTGCTACCCCATACAGCACAGATACGCAGTATTTT.

The chain carries TRBV7-9 and TRBJ1-2, with a weak D call TRBD1 (6 bases). The CDR3 runs 13 residues. Germline V gives CDR1 SEHNR, CDR2 FQNEAQ (reference sequence). V was cut by 5 bases and J by 6 bases, with 13 bases left in between. The CDR3 DNA reads as TGTGCCAGCAGCGCAAGGACAGACGATGGCTACACCTTC. Encoded protein: CASSARTDDGYTF.

The chain carries TRBV29-1 and TRBJ2-3, with D possibly matching TRBD2 (6 bases). The CDR3 has 13 amino acids. The V gene's germline CDR1 is SQVTM and CDR2 ANQGSEA. Trimming removed 4 bases at V and 8 bases at J, with 16 bases between. Here the CDR3 reads CSVGIAAAGTQYF. The CDR3 DNA follows: TGCAGCGTTGGAATAGCGGCCGCCGGTACGCAGTATTTT.

This clonotype was observed a handful of times. V gene TRBV12-3 or TRBV12-4 combines with J gene TRBJ2-2; D possibly matches TRBD1 or TRBD2 (5 bases each). This CDR3 spans 15 amino acids. Trimming cost V 3 bases and J 6 bases, with 14 bases left between them. CDR3 sequence (DNA): TGTGCCAGCAGTTTTCCGGGACGAAGACCCGGGGAGCTGTTTTTT. This encodes CASSFPGRRPGELFF.

The chain has TRBV5-6 and TRBJ1-2; 8 bases are a match to TRBD1. V shed 4 bases, J shed 7 bases, and the junction held 9 bases outside the gene matches. CDR1 and CDR2 from the germline V gene are SGHDT and YYEEEE. CDR3 length: 14 amino acids. The CDR3 sequence: CASSARDRKRGYTF. The CDR3, as DNA: TGTGCCAGCAGCGCCCGGGACAGGAAACGTGGCTACACCTTC.

The J gene is TRBJ2-7, the V gene TRBV5-5, with 8 bases matching TRBD2. V dropped 3 bases and J dropped 0; count of bases not matched to a gene: 8. CDR3 length: 16 residues. Germline loops: CDR1 SGHKS, CDR2 YYEKEE (reference sequence). CDR3 residues: CASSWGARGGSYEQYF. Here the CDR3 DNA reads TGTGCCAGCAGCTGGGGGGCTCGGGGGGGCTCCTACGAGCAGTACTTC.

This clonotype has only a few counts. This rearrangement joins TRBV5-1 to TRBJ1-2, with D unclear. V lost 4 bases and J lost 3, with 16 bases in between. Germline CDR1 and CDR2: SGHRS and YFSETQ. This CDR3 contains 15 residues. The CDR3: CASSVAGGNYYGYTF. CDR3 bases: TGCGCCAGCAGCGTCGCTGGCGGAAATTACTATGGCTACACCTTC.

The V call is TRBV28, the J call TRBJ1-2; TRBD1 agrees at 9 bases. Germline CDR1 and CDR2: MDHEN and SYDVKM. The trim removed 8 bases at V and 4 bases at J, leaving 5 bases unmatched. This CDR3 is built from 13 residues. The CDR3 loop reads CASSTTGGYGYTF. Here the CDR3 DNA reads TGTGCCAGCTCTACGACAGGGGGCTATGGCTACACCTTC.

The gene calls are TRBV6-2 or TRBV6-3 and TRBJ2-2, with D perhaps matching TRBD2 (7 bases). Trimming pared 2 bases from V and 4 bases from J, leaving 20 bases between. The CDR3 is 18 amino acids. Germline V CDR1 and CDR2: MNHEY, SVGEGT. The CDR3 sequence is CASSYGRGAHRITGELFF. The CDR3 DNA reads as TGTGCCAGCAGTTACGGGAGGGGGGCACACCGGATCACCGGGGAGCTGTTTTTT.

The chain employs TRBV21-1 and TRBJ2-1. TRBV21-1 is a listed pseudogene. CDR3 size: 15 residues. The CDR3 spells CASSEAVVSYNEQFF. The CDR3 nucleotides read TGTGCCAGCAGCGAAGCCGTCGTCTCCTACAATGAGCAGTTCTTC.

The DNA of the CDR3 is TGTGCCAGCAGCTTATCTCCGATTAACTATGGCTACACCTTC. It is translated as CASSLSPINYGYTF. The gene calls are TRBV7-8 and TRBJ1-2, with unresolved D. V gave up 2 bases and J gave up 1 base, with 8 bases separating them. CDR3 length: 14 amino acids. Germline-derived CDR1 and CDR2 are SGHVS and FQNEAQ.

V gene TRBV19 combines with J gene TRBJ2-2; no clear D gene. Germline lookup yields CDR1 LNHDA and CDR2 SQIVND (reference sequence). The CDR3 runs to 12 residues. V was trimmed by 3 bases and J by 7 bases, leaving 6 bases between them. The CDR3 loop reads CASSMTGGELFF. In DNA form, the CDR3 reads TGTGCCAGTAGTATGACGGGCGGGGAGCTGTTTTTT.

This clonotype was picked up many times. The chain couples TRBV7-8 to TRBJ1-1, with D possibly being TRBD1 (5 bases). The germline V gene has CDR1 SGHVS and CDR2 FQNEAQ. The CDR3 runs to 14 residues. Trimming pared 5 bases from V and 1 base from J, leaving 11 bases between. The chain's CDR3 is CASSPRGENTEAFF. CDR3 nucleotide sequence: TGTGCCAGCAGCCCTCGAGGGGAGAACACTGAAGCTTTCTTT.

The J gene is TRBJ2-7, the V gene TRBV4-2; 12 bases are a match to TRBD2. V lost 0 bases and J lost 1; bases outside the gene matches: 10. CDR3 length equals 19 residues. Germline loops: CDR1 LGHNA, CDR2 YNFKEQ. Written as DNA, the CDR3 is TGTGCCAGCAGCCAAGATCTACATGGGACTAGCGGGTTTTCCTACGAGCAGTACTTC. Translating it yields CASSQDLHGTSGFSYEQYF.